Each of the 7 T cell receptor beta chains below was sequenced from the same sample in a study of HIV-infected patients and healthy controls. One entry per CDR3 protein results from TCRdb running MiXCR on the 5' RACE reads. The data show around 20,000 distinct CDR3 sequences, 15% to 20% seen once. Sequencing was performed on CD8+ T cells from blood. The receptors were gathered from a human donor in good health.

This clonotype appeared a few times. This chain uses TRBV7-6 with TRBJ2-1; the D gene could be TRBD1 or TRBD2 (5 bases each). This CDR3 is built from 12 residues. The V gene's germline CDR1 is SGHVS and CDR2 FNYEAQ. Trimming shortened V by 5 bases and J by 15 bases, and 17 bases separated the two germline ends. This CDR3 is CASSTSRGTTFF. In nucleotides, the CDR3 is TGTGCCAGCAGCACAAGCAGAGGGACGACGTTCTTC.

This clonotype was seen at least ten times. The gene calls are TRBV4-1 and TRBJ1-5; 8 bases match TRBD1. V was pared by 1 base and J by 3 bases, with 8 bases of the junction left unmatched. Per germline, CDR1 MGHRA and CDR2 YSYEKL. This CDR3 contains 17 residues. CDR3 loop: CASSQGHPGQDNQPQHF. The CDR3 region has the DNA TGCGCCAGCAGCCAAGGTCATCCGGGACAGGACAATCAGCCCCAGCATTTT.

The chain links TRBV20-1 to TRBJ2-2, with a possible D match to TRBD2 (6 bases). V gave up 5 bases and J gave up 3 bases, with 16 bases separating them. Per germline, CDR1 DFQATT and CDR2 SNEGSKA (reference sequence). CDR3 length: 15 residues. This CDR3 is CSAPLPGVYTGELFF. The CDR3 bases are TGCAGTGCTCCCCTTCCGGGGGTCTACACCGGGGAGCTGTTTTTT.

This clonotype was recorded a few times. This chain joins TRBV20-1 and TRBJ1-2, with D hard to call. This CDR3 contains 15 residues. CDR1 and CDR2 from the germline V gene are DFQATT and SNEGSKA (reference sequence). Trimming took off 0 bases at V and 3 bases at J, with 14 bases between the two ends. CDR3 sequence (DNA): TGCAGTGCTAGAGATCGGGTGGCCGGGGACTATGGCTACACCTTC. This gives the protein CSARDRVAGDYGYTF.

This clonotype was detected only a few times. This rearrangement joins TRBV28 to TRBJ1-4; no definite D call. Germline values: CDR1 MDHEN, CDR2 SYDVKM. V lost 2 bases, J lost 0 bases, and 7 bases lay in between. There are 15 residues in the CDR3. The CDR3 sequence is CASSLVSPTNEKLFF. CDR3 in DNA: TGTGCCAGCAGTTTAGTGTCCCCAACTAATGAAAAACTGTTTTTT.

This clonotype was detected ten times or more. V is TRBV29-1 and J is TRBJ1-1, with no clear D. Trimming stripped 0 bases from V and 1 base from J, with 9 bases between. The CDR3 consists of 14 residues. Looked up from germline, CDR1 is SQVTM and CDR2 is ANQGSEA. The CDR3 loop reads CSVEDFVPNTEAFF. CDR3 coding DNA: TGCAGCGTTGAAGATTTCGTTCCGAACACTGAAGCTTTCTTT.

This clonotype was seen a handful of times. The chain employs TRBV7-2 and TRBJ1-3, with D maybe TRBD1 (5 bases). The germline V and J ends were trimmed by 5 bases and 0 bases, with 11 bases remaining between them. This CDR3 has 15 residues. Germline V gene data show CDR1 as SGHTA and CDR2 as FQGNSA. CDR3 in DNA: TGTGCCAGCAGCCGTAGACAGTTCTCTGGAAACACCATATATTTT. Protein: CASSRRQFSGNTIYF.